The 30 T cell receptor beta chains below were found in one sample sequenced in a study of PD-L1 blockade in urothelial cancer. Libraries were prepared by immunoSEQ multiplex PCR; TCRdb keeps only in-frame clonotypes and omits some of them. The table records some 100,000 clones, 91% of them present only once. Sequencing used PBMCs, obtained around atezolizumab (anti-PD-L1) treatment. The receptors were gathered from an elderly woman with urothelial cancer.

The V and J genes are TRBV2 and TRBJ2-7, with D tentatively TRBD2 (5 bases). Germline V gives CDR1 SNHLY, CDR2 FYNNEI. This CDR3 is 13 amino acids long. Trimming shortened V by 5 bases and J by 2 bases, and 10 bases separated the two germline ends. CDR3 amino acids: CASSTTKTYEQYF. Written as DNA, the CDR3 is TGTGCCAGCAGTACGACTAAAACCTACGAGCAGTACTTC.

The chain links TRBV6-5 to TRBJ2-3; TRBD2 aligns across 8 bases. Germline CDR1 and CDR2: MNHEY and SVGAGI. The CDR3 runs 15 residues. V lost 6 bases and J lost 3; bases outside the gene matches: 8. This CDR3 reads CASSPGGIGTDTQYF. CDR3 in DNA: TGTGCCAGCAGCCCGGGAGGGATTGGGACAGATACGCAGTATTTT.

The chain is built from TRBV9 and TRBJ1-2; TRBD1 agrees at 8 bases. The ends lost 3 bases at V and 2 bases at J; junction bases unmatched: 3. Germline V gives CDR1 SGDLS, CDR2 YYNGEE. The CDR3 length is 14 residues. The CDR3 bases are TGTGCCAGCAGCGGAGGACAGGGAAACTATGGCTACACCTTC. This encodes CASSGGQGNYGYTF.

The chain has TRBV9 and TRBJ2-3, with 11 bases aligning to TRBD2. With 4 bases clipped from V and 1 base from J, the junction kept 5 bases outside the gene matches. Germline CDR1 SGDLS, CDR2 YYNGEE. The CDR3 totals 16 residues. The CDR3 protein is CASSPTGLAGTDTQYF. The CDR3 DNA sequence: TGTGCCAGCAGCCCTACGGGACTAGCGGGCACAGATACGCAGTATTTT.

In its sample, this clone was seen a few times. J is TRBJ1-5 and V is TRBV19; the match to TRBD1 covers 10 bases. This CDR3 has 13 residues. CDR1 is LNHDA and CDR2 is SQIVND in the germline V gene (reference sequence). V shed 8 bases and J 6 bases; nucleotides not matched to a gene: 4. CDR3 sequence: CASSGTGVQPQHF. The CDR3 DNA reads TGTGCCAGTTCCGGGACAGGGGTTCAGCCCCAGCATTTT.

The chain is built from TRBV6-5 and TRBJ2-1; 7 bases are a match to TRBD2. CDR1 MNHEY and CDR2 SVGAGI come from the germline V gene. The CDR3 has 14 amino acids. Losses at the gene ends were 4 bases for V and 9 bases for J; bases not matched to a gene: 9. CDR3 in amino acids: CASSSPREVGEQFF. CDR3 nucleotide sequence: TGTGCCAGCAGTTCCCCTCGGGAGGTGGGTGAGCAGTTCTTC.

The J gene is TRBJ1-2, the V gene TRBV5-6; possibly TRBD1 for D (6 bases). This CDR3 contains 15 residues. With 6 bases removed from V and 2 bases from J, the gap between germline ends came to 17 bases. Germline V gives CDR1 SGHDT, CDR2 YYEEEE. CDR3 amino acids: CASNLGQLKNYGYTF. The CDR3, as DNA: TGTGCCAGCAACTTAGGACAGCTAAAGAACTATGGCTACACCTTC.

The V gene is TRBV27, the J gene TRBJ2-5, with 8 positions matching TRBD1. Unmatched junction bases numbered 11, after V lost 3 bases and J lost 5 bases. The germline CDR1 and CDR2 sequences are MNHEY and SMNVEV (reference sequence). The CDR3 extends over 16 amino acids. The CDR3 DNA follows: TGTGCCAGCAGTTTTTCCCCGACAGGGGCCGGGGAGACCCAGTACTTC. Translating gives CASSFSPTGAGETQYF.

The CDR3 DNA reads as TGTGCCAGCAGCCGACAGGGTTTGAACACTGAAGCTTTCTTT. Protein sequence: CASSRQGLNTEAFF. V and J are TRBV7-9 and TRBJ1-1; 7 bases are shared with TRBD1. V lost 5 bases to trimming and J lost 0 bases; unmatched junction nucleotides: 3. Germline CDR1 reads SEHNR; CDR2 reads FQNEAQ (reference sequence). The CDR3 runs 14 residues.

The gene calls are TRBV5-4 and TRBJ1-1, with D perhaps TRBD1 (5 bases). From germline, CDR1 is SGHNT and CDR2 YYREEE (reference sequence). V lost 0 bases, J lost 0 bases, and 9 bases lay in between. The CDR3 sequence is 15 residues long. CDR3 amino acids: CASSLGAGLNTEAFF. CDR3 DNA: TGTGCCAGCAGCTTGGGGGCAGGGCTGAACACTGAAGCTTTCTTT.

V usage is TRBV28 and J usage is TRBJ2-5; D is possibly TRBD1 (6 bases). This CDR3 region has 15 residues. Trimming took 5 bases from V and 5 from J, leaving 18 bases between them. CDR1 MDHEN and CDR2 SYDVKM come from the germline V gene. The CDR3 region is CASSQPGDRLETQYF. The CDR3 nucleotides read TGTGCCAGCAGTCAACCAGGGGATCGATTGGAGACCCAGTACTTC.

The V call is TRBV28, the J call TRBJ2-7, with 9 nucleotides matching TRBD2. Germline CDR1 reads MDHEN; CDR2 reads SYDVKM. This CDR3 contains 15 residues. V was clipped by 2 bases and J by 3 bases; unmatched bases: 5. The CDR3 DNA reads TGTGCCAGCAGTTTAATCGGCGGGGGGGGCTACGAGCAGTACTTC. The encoded protein is CASSLIGGGGYEQYF.

V is TRBV9 and J is TRBJ1-5; D unresolved. Trimming cost V 3 bases and J 4 bases, with 8 bases left between them. Looked up from germline, CDR1 is SGDLS and CDR2 is YYNGEE. This CDR3 has 13 residues. DNA of the CDR3: TGTGCCAGCAGCGACGGGGAGAATCAGCCCCAGCATTTT. Its translation is CASSDGENQPQHF. Full variable domain (rest looked up from reference TRBV9 and TRBJ1-5): DSGVTQTPKHLITATGQRVTLRCSPRSGDLSVYWYQQSLDQGLQFLIQYYNGEERAKGNILERFSAQQFPDLHSELNLSSLELGDSALYFCASSDGENQPQHFGDGTRLSIL.

CDR3 sequence reads: CASSYAGQGGTEAFF. In DNA form, the CDR3 reads TGTGCCAGCAGTTACGCGGGACAGGGAGGTACTGAAGCTTTCTTT. The gene calls are TRBV6-5 and TRBJ1-1, with 9 bases lining up with TRBD1. Unmatched junction bases numbered 6, after V lost 2 bases and J lost 5 bases. The CDR3 contains 15 residues. Germline CDR1 is MNHEY and CDR2 is SVGAGI.

This chain uses TRBV4-2 with TRBJ2-1, with D possibly matching TRBD1 (5 bases). Germline V gene sequence: CDR1 LGHNA, CDR2 YNFKEQ. This CDR3 spans 15 amino acids. With 1 base removed from V and 7 bases from J, the gap between germline ends came to 14 bases. CDR3 in amino acids: CASSQVPQGRNEQFF. CDR3 in DNA: TGTGCCAGCAGCCAAGTTCCGCAGGGAAGAAATGAGCAGTTCTTC.

This sequence joins TRBV30 and TRBJ1-1; 11 bases fit TRBD1. The CDR3 runs to 14 residues. The trim removed 3 bases at V and 5 bases at J, leaving 5 bases unmatched. Germline V gives CDR1 GTSNPN, CDR2 SVGIG (reference sequence). The CDR3 coding sequence is TGTGCCTGGAGGTTCCGGGACAGGGGGACTGAAGCTTTCTTT. As protein: CAWRFRDRGTEAFF.

The chain is built from TRBV7-2 and TRBJ2-7, with D uncertain. Deletions cut 4 bases from V and 4 bases from J, with 17 bases between. The CDR3 is 15 residues long. Germline CDR1 reads SGHTA; CDR2 reads FQGNSA. The CDR3 DNA reads TGTGCCAGCAGCTCGCCCACTCAATCAGGATACGAGCAGTACTTC. It yields the protein CASSSPTQSGYEQYF.

This chain connects TRBV18 to TRBJ2-1, with 11 bases aligning to TRBD2. Germline lookup yields CDR1 KGHSH and CDR2 LQKENI. The CDR3 spans 19 residues. Losses at the gene ends were 2 bases for V and 5 bases for J; bases not matched to a gene: 14. CDR3 DNA sequence: TGTGCCAGCTCACCAAGGACCAAACTAGCGGGAGATCAGAACAATGAGCAGTTCTTC. The encoded protein is CASSPRTKLAGDQNNEQFF.

The gene calls are TRBV4-2 and TRBJ2-2, with D possibly being TRBD2 (5 bases). This CDR3 region has 17 residues. CDR1 is LGHNA and CDR2 is YNFKEQ in the germline V gene. Trimming left V 1 base short and J 2 bases short, with 14 bases between. Written as DNA, the CDR3 is TGTGCCAGCAGCCAAGGCCCCGGGGATTTTAACACCGGGGAGCTGTTTTTT. Encoded protein: CASSQGPGDFNTGELFF.

This chain connects TRBV7-2 to TRBJ2-3, with TRBD2 identical over 7 bases. V shed 0 bases, J shed 3 bases, and the junction held 0 bases outside the gene matches. CDR1 is SGHTA and CDR2 is FQGNSA in the germline V gene. This CDR3 has 14 residues. The CDR3 DNA reads as TGTGCCAGCAGCTTAGCGGGAGGGACAGATACGCAGTATTTT. Translation: CASSLAGGTDTQYF.

The chain couples TRBV14 to TRBJ2-1, with 10 bases aligning to TRBD2. With V trimmed by 2 bases and J by 2 bases, 3 bases remained unmatched. Germline CDR1 reads SGHDN; CDR2 reads FVKESK. The CDR3 is made up of 16 amino acids. CDR3 sequence (DNA): TGTGCCAGCAGCCAAAAGAGCGGGAGGGCCTACAATGAGCAGTTCTTC. It translates to CASSQKSGRAYNEQFF. The full variable domain, completed using reference TRBV14 and TRBJ2-1, is EAGVTQFPSHSVIEKGQTVTLRCDPISGHDNLYWYRRVMGKEIKFLLHFVKESKQDESGMPNNRFLAERTGGTYSTLKVQPAELEDSGVYFCASSQKSGRAYNEQFFGPGTRLTVL.

This clone was recorded once. This chain uses TRBV10-1 with TRBJ1-4, with D maybe TRBD1 (5 bases). Germline CDR1 is WNHNN and CDR2 is SYGVQD (reference sequence). This CDR3 region has 18 residues. The V end lost 6 bases, the J end lost 5 bases, and 25 bases lay between the germline ends. CDR3 nucleotides: TGCGCCAGCAGCGGCGGGGGAGGCGCGGCCGGCCTGAATGAAAAACTGTTTTTT. Translation: CASSGGGGAAGLNEKLFF.

V gene TRBV7-3 combines with J gene TRBJ2-3, with 8 bases fitting TRBD2. After removal of 6 bases from V and 4 bases from J, the junction contained 21 bases not matched to a gene. There are 19 residues in the CDR3. CDR1 SGHTA and CDR2 FQGTGA come from the germline V gene. For the CDR3, the DNA is TGTGCCAGCAGGCTCGGCCCTCGGGAGGGCCTTCCGGGGGCAGATACGCAGTATTTT. It encodes CASRLGPREGLPGADTQYF.

This clone was observed a few times. The genes are TRBV11-3 and TRBJ2-7, with D possibly TRBD1 on 6 matching bases. Trimming removed 5 bases at V and 3 bases at J, with 11 bases between. Germline-derived CDR1 and CDR2 are SGHNT and YENEEA. This CDR3 comprises 13 residues. The DNA of the CDR3 is TGTGCCAGCAGCCCCGGGACAATCTACGAGCAGTACTTC. Its protein product is CASSPGTIYEQYF.

This clone turned up a few times. This chain connects TRBV9 to TRBJ2-7; no clear D. Trimming took off 3 bases at V and 0 bases at J, with 10 bases between the two ends. The CDR3 is 14 residues long. Germline V lookup: CDR1 SGDLS, CDR2 YYNGEE. In nucleotides, the CDR3 is TGTGCCAGCAGCGAAGGCAGGTCCTCCTACGAGCAGTACTTC. It specifies CASSEGRSSYEQYF.

The V gene is TRBV7-9, the J gene TRBJ1-1, with a possible D match to TRBD1 (5 bases). This CDR3 spans 14 amino acids. Trimming shortened V by 1 base and J by 9 bases, and 15 bases separated the two germline ends. CDR1 is SEHNR and CDR2 is FQNEAQ in the germline V gene (reference sequence). The CDR3 nucleotides read TGTGCCAGCAGCTTAGTGCAGGGATCAGACCAAGCTTTCTTT. Translation gives CASSLVQGSDQAFF.

This rearrangement joins TRBV28 to TRBJ1-1, with TRBD1 matching 7 bases. CDR3 length equals 13 residues. V was clipped by 5 bases and J by 5 bases; unmatched bases: 5. The germline gives CDR1 MDHEN, CDR2 SYDVKM. The CDR3 protein is CASSPTGLTEAFF. The CDR3 nucleotides read TGTGCCAGCAGTCCGACAGGGTTGACTGAAGCTTTCTTT. The whole variable domain, remainder taken from reference TRBV28 and TRBJ1-1, is DVKVTQSSRYLVKRTGEKVFLECVQDMDHENMFWYRQDPGLGLRLIYFSYDVKMKEKGDIPEGYSVSREKKERFSLILESASTNQTSMYLCASSPTGLTEAFFGQGTRLTVV.

The chain employs TRBV6-5 and TRBJ2-5, with 11 bases lining up with TRBD2. This CDR3 has 15 residues. Germline V CDR1 and CDR2: MNHEY, SVGAGI. J lost 2 bases, V lost 5 bases, and 4 bases had no gene match. The CDR3 DNA is TGTGCCAGCAGTCAGGGACTAGCGGAGCAAGAGACCCAGTACTTC. Protein sequence: CASSQGLAEQETQYF.

V gene TRBV27 combines with J gene TRBJ2-2; 10 bases are shared with TRBD2. CDR1 MNHEY and CDR2 SMNVEV come from the germline V gene (reference sequence). CDR3 length: 18 residues. J was trimmed by 1 base and V by 6 bases; bases with no gene match: 11. The DNA of the CDR3 is TGTGCCAGCAGCCCGCCTAGCGGGAGCACTAAGAACACCGGGGAGCTGTTTTTT. Amino acids: CASSPPSGSTKNTGELFF.

This sequence joins TRBV19 and TRBJ1-2; the D is unclear. The CDR3 consists of 15 residues. The V gene's germline CDR1 is LNHDA and CDR2 SQIVND (reference sequence). The V and J ends lost 0 bases and 0 bases respectively, with 8 bases between them. The CDR3 DNA reads TGTGCCAGTAGTATAGAGAGTCTTACTAACTATGGCTACACCTTC. As protein: CASSIESLTNYGYTF.